These 23 T cell receptor beta chains came from one sample sequenced in a study of PD-1 blockade in mismatch repair-deficient tumors. Here immunoSEQ multiplex PCR was the method, and the copy in TCRdb shows in-frame clones only, minus some. The sample yields 30,000 to 40,000 clones, 75% to 90% seen once. This specimen was PBMCs, taken around 6 weeks after starting pembrolizumab. These TCRs come from an adult with mismatch repair-deficient cancer.

The CDR3 DNA follows: TGTGCCAGCAGCTTATTTTTCCCAGCCTACGAGCAGTACTTC. Translating gives CASSLFFPAYEQYF. The gene calls are TRBV7-9 and TRBJ2-7; D is unclear. CDR1 and CDR2 (germline): SEHNR, FQNEAQ (reference sequence). V lost 2 bases to trimming and J lost 2 bases, with 10 bases between them. CDR3 length: 14 residues.

The chain joins TRBV27 to TRBJ1-2; no firm D call. V lost 8 bases and J 0 bases, leaving 10 bases between the germline ends. The germline gives CDR1 MNHEY, CDR2 SMNVEV (reference sequence). The CDR3 is 13 amino acids. As DNA, the CDR3 is TGTGCCAGCTCTGCCAGGTCTAACTATGGCTACACCTTC. This codes for CASSARSNYGYTF.

This rearrangement joins TRBV7-9 to TRBJ2-2; the D gene is possibly TRBD2 (6 bases). Germline CDR1 and CDR2: SEHNR and FQNEAQ (reference sequence). Trimming pared 1 base from V and 5 bases from J, leaving 8 bases between. The CDR3 is 14 residues long. The CDR3 spells CASSLGAGTGELFF. Written as DNA, the CDR3 is TGTGCCAGCAGCTTAGGGGCGGGGACCGGGGAGCTGTTTTTT.

J is TRBJ1-5 and V is TRBV28; TRBD1 matches 7 bases. CDR1 and CDR2 from the germline V gene are MDHEN and SYDVKM. The V gene end was trimmed by 4 bases and the J gene end by 9 bases; junction bases not matched to a gene: 12. This CDR3 contains 15 residues. The DNA of the CDR3 is TGTGCCAGCAGTTCTACGCACAGGGGAGTTTGGCCCCAGCATTTT. It encodes CASSSTHRGVWPQHF.

The V call is TRBV30, the J call TRBJ1-2; TRBD1 might be the D (5 bases). The ends were cut back, 3 bases at V and 5 bases at J, with 13 bases in the middle. The CDR3 contains 13 residues. Looked up from germline, CDR1 is GTSNPN and CDR2 is SVGIG (reference sequence). The CDR3, as DNA: TGTGCCTGGAGCCAACCCCCAGGGTATGGCTACACCTTC. This codes for CAWSQPPGYGYTF.

V gene TRBV2 combines with J gene TRBJ1-1; 8 nucleotides match TRBD1. This CDR3 is built from 13 residues. Per germline, CDR1 SNHLY and CDR2 FYNNEI. V lost 6 bases, J lost 1 base, and 1 base stayed unmatched. CDR3 sequence reads: CASRGTGNTEAFF. In nucleotides, the CDR3 is TGTGCCAGCAGAGGGACAGGGAACACTGAAGCTTTCTTT. Full variable domain (remainder filled in from reference TRBV2 and TRBJ1-1): EPEVTQTPSHQVTQMGQEVILRCVPISNHLYFYWYRQILGQKVEFLVSFYNNEISEKSEIFDDQFSVERPDGSNFTLKIRSTKLEDSAMYFCASRGTGNTEAFFGQGTRLTVV.

The chain uses TRBV5-1 and TRBJ2-5; D remains unclear. The DNA end favors TRBJ2-7, so the J call may be wrong. The CDR3 spans 13 residues. The germline CDR1 and CDR2 sequences are SGHRS and YFSETQ. The DNA of the CDR3 is TGCGCCAGCAGCTTGGCCGCGTCGTACGAGCAGTACTTC. Translated, it gives CASSLAASYEQYF.

The chain has TRBV6-1 and TRBJ1-5, with D possibly matching TRBD1 (5 bases). In germline, CDR1 is MNHNS, CDR2 SASEGT. Trimming took 2 bases from V and 4 from J, leaving 15 bases between them. The CDR3 totals 16 residues. The CDR3 loop reads CASSERVGVSNQPQHF. The DNA of the CDR3 is TGTGCCAGCAGTGAACGGGTAGGGGTCTCTAATCAGCCCCAGCATTTT.

The genes are TRBV5-1 and TRBJ2-7; TRBD2 might be the D (5 bases). Trimming shortened V by 0 bases and J by 3 bases, and 16 bases separated the two germline ends. This CDR3 has 16 residues. Looked up from germline, CDR1 is SGHRS and CDR2 is YFSETQ. Written as DNA, the CDR3 is TGCGCCAGCAGCTTGGATCCGATCTCGGGGAACTACGAGCAGTACTTC. Encoded protein: CASSLDPISGNYEQYF.

The chain is built from TRBV14 and TRBJ2-3; D gene ambiguous. V shed 4 bases and J shed 0 bases, with 5 bases lying between them. The CDR3 sequence is 13 residues long. Germline lookup yields CDR1 SGHDN and CDR2 FVKESK. The CDR3 DNA reads as TGTGCCAGCAGCCCCTTTAGCACAGATACGCAGTATTTT. It yields the protein CASSPFSTDTQYF.

This chain uses TRBV5-1 with TRBJ2-1, with a possible D match to TRBD1 (6 bases). Germline values: CDR1 SGHRS, CDR2 YFSETQ. CDR3 length: 15 amino acids. Deletions cut 5 bases from V and 6 bases from J, with 18 bases between. CDR3 amino acids: CASSDTTGHANEQFF. CDR3 in DNA: TGCGCCAGCAGTGATACGACAGGCCACGCCAATGAGCAGTTCTTC.

The chain carries TRBV6-5 and TRBJ2-1, with TRBD2 matching over 8 bases. After removal of 6 bases from V and 8 bases from J, the junction contained 9 bases not matched to a gene. The CDR3 is 14 residues long. Germline V CDR1 and CDR2: MNHEY, SVGAGI. CDR3: CASRSGRKGDEQFF. CDR3 nucleotide sequence: TGTGCCAGCAGGAGCGGGAGAAAAGGTGATGAGCAGTTCTTC.

This chain joins TRBV10-3 and TRBJ2-7; 7 nucleotides line up with TRBD1. This CDR3 is built from 14 residues. Germline CDR1 ENHRY, CDR2 SYGVKD. V was clipped by 2 bases and J by 3 bases; unmatched bases: 4. In DNA form, the CDR3 reads TGTGCCATCAGTGAGGACAGGGTTGACTACGAGCAGTACTTC. It encodes CAISEDRVDYEQYF.

The J gene is TRBJ2-2, the V gene TRBV7-6; D is perhaps TRBD1 (5 bases). The V gene's germline CDR1 is SGHVS and CDR2 FNYEAQ. The CDR3 spans 15 residues. V dropped 1 base and J dropped 5 bases, with 11 bases sitting between them. The CDR3 sequence is CASSLVDRVTGELFF. The CDR3 DNA follows: TGTGCCAGCAGCTTAGTCGACAGAGTGACCGGGGAGCTGTTTTTT.

Remarks on this clone: The junction does not match germline at one end; this may be a read error. The rearrangement joins TRBV7-7 to TRBJ2-7; TRBD2 agrees at 10 bases. This CDR3 spans 13 amino acids. Per germline, CDR1 SSHAT and CDR2 FNYEAQ (reference sequence). CDR3 sequence: CASSLAGGYEQYF. CDR3 nucleotides: TGTGCTAGCAGCTTAGCGGGAGGCTACGAGCAGTACTTC.

The genes are TRBV6-6 and TRBJ2-3, with D maybe TRBD1 (6 bases). Germline CDR1 MNHNY, CDR2 SVGAGI (reference sequence). The V gene lost 3 bases and the J gene lost 6 bases, with 13 bases spanning the gap. The CDR3 extends over 14 amino acids. CDR3 nucleotides: TGTGCCAGCAGTTATCACAGGGTAGTGGATACGCAGTATTTT. Translation gives CASSYHRVVDTQYF.

The chain employs TRBV28 and TRBJ2-1, with D tentatively TRBD2 (6 bases). The V end was cut by 5 bases, the J end by 8 bases, with 19 bases between. The CDR3 covers 15 residues. The V gene's germline CDR1 is MDHEN and CDR2 SYDVKM. The CDR3 is CASSRGRRRRDEQFF. CDR3 nucleotide sequence: TGTGCCAGCAGTCGAGGACGGCGGAGGAGGGATGAGCAGTTCTTC. Filled out from reference TRBV28 and TRBJ2-1, the complete variable domain reads DVKVTQSSRYLVKRTGEKVFLECVQDMDHENMFWYRQDPGLGLRLIYFSYDVKMKEKGDIPEGYSVSREKKERFSLILESASTNQTSMYLCASSRGRRRRDEQFFGPGTRLTVL.

This clone was recorded a few times. V usage is TRBV2 and J usage is TRBJ2-7; the match to TRBD2 covers 11 bases. The CDR3 has 14 amino acids. Trimming at V came to 6 bases and at J to 6 bases, leaving 7 bases not matched to a gene. Germline assignment: CDR1 SNHLY and CDR2 FYNNEI. CDR3 bases: TGTGCCAGCAGGTTAGCGGGAGGGCCCCTCGAGCAGTACTTC. It encodes CASRLAGGPLEQYF.

J is TRBJ2-1 and V is TRBV2, with 8 nucleotides matching TRBD2. This CDR3 contains 15 residues. CDR1 and CDR2 (germline): SNHLY, FYNNEI. J was trimmed by 1 base and V by 7 bases; bases with no gene match: 6. The CDR3 protein is CASKLLAESYNEQFF. The CDR3 nucleotides are TGTGCCAGCAAGTTACTAGCGGAGTCCTACAATGAGCAGTTCTTC. The complete variable domain, with remaining parts taken from reference TRBV2 and TRBJ2-1, reads EPEVTQTPSHQVTQMGQEVILRCVPISNHLYFYWYRQILGQKVEFLVSFYNNEISEKSEIFDDQFSVERPDGSNFTLKIRSTKLEDSAMYFCASKLLAESYNEQFFGPGTRLTVL.

The rearrangement uses TRBV28 and TRBJ1-1, with D perhaps matching TRBD1 (5 bases). Germline V lookup: CDR1 MDHEN, CDR2 SYDVKM. Trimming took off 7 bases at V and 0 bases at J, with 12 bases between the two ends. The CDR3 runs to 14 residues. The CDR3 loop is CASNQQAMNTEAFF. The CDR3 DNA reads TGTGCCAGCAACCAACAGGCAATGAACACTGAAGCTTTCTTT.

The rearrangement links TRBV27 to TRBJ2-3; D is ambiguous. This CDR3 has 14 amino acids. Per germline, CDR1 MNHEY and CDR2 SMNVEV (reference sequence). V was pared by 5 bases and J by 0 bases, with 9 bases between. The DNA of the CDR3 is TGTGCCAGCAGTAGCCATCCTAGCACAGATACGCAGTATTTT. This codes for CASSSHPSTDTQYF.

The chain recombines TRBV18 with TRBJ2-5; 9 nucleotides align to TRBD1. This CDR3 contains 14 residues. Germline assignment: CDR1 KGHSH and CDR2 LQKENI. J was trimmed by 3 bases and V by 3 bases; bases with no gene match: 2. The CDR3 sequence is CASSPRTGEETQYF. The DNA of the CDR3 is TGTGCCAGCTCACCCCGGACAGGGGAAGAGACCCAGTACTTC.

The rearrangement joins TRBV6-5 to TRBJ1-2, with a possible D match to TRBD1 (6 bases). The CDR3 runs 14 residues. Germline V gives CDR1 MNHEY, CDR2 SVGAGI. V lost 6 bases and J lost 8, with 19 bases in between. In DNA, the CDR3 is TGTGCCAGCAGCAAAAATTACAGGGAGACGGGCTACACCTTC. Amino acid sequence: CASSKNYRETGYTF.